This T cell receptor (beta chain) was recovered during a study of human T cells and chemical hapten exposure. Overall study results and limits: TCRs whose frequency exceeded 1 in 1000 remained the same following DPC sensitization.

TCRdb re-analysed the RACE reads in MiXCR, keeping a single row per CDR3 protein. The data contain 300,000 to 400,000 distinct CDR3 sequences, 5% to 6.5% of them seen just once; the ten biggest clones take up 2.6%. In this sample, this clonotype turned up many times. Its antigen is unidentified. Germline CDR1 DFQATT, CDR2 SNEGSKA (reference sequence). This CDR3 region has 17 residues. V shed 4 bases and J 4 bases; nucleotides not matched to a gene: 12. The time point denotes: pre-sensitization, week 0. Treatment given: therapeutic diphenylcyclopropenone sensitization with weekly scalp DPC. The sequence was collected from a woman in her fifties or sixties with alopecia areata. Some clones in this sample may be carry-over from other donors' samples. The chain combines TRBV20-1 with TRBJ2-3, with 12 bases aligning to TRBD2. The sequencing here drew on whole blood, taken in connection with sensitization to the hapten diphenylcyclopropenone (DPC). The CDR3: CSATLTSGSHRADTQYF. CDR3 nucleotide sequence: TGCAGTGCTACCCTGACTAGCGGGAGCCACCGGGCAGATACGCAGTATTTT.